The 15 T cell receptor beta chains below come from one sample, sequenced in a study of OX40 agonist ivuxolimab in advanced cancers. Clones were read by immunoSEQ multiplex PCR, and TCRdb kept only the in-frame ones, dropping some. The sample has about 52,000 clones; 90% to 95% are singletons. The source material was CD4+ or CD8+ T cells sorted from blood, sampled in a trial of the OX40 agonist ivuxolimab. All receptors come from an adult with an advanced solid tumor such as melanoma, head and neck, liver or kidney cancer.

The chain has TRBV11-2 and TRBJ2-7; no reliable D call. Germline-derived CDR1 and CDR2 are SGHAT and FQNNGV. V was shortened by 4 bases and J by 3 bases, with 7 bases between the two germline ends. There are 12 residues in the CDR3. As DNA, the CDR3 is TGTGCCAGCAGCTCCTACAACTACGAGCAGTACTTC. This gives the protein CASSSYNYEQYF.

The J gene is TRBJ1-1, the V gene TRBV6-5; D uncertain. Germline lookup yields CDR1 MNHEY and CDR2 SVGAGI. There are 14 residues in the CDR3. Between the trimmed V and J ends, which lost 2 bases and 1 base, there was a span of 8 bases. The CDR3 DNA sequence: TGTGCCAGCAGTTACGAGGTGGGGAACACTGAAGCTTTCTTT. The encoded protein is CASSYEVGNTEAFF.

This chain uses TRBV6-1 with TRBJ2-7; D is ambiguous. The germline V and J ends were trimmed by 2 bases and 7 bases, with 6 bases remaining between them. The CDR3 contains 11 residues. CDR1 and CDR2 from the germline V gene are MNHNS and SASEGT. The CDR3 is CASSELLEQYF. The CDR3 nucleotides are TGTGCCAGCAGTGAATTGTTAGAGCAGTACTTC.

The CDR3 coding sequence is TGTGCCAGCAGTTTTATGGGACAGGGGACGATCGGGTACGAGCAGTACTTC. It is translated as CASSFMGQGTIGYEQYF. V gene TRBV27 combines with J gene TRBJ2-7, with 10 bases that match TRBD1. From germline, CDR1 is MNHEY and CDR2 SMNVEV (reference sequence). After removal of 3 bases from V and 4 bases from J, the junction contained 12 bases not matched to a gene. The length of the CDR3 is 17 residues.

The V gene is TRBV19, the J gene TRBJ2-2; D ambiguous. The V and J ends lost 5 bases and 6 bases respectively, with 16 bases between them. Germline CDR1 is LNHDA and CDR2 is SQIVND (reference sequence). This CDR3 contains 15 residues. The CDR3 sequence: CASSHSFGISGELFF. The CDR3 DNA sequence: TGTGCCAGTAGTCACAGCTTTGGCATTTCCGGGGAGCTGTTTTTT.

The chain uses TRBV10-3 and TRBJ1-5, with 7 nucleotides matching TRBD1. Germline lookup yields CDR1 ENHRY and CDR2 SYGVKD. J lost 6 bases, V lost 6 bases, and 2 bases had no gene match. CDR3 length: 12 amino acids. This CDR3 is CAISQGGQPQHF. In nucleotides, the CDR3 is TGTGCCATCAGCCAGGGGGGTCAGCCCCAGCATTTT.

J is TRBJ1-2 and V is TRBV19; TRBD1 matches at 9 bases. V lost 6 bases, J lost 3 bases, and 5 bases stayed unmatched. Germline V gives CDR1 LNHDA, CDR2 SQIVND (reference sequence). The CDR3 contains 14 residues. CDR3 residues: CASSVWTGDYGYTF. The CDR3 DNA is TGTGCCAGTAGCGTCTGGACAGGGGACTATGGCTACACCTTC.

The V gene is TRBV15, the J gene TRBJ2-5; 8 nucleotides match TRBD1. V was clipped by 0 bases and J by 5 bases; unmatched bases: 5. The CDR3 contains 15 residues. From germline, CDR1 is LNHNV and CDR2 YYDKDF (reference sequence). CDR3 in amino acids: CATSREAGGAETQYF. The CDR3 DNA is TGTGCCACCAGCAGAGAAGCAGGGGGCGCGGAGACCCAGTACTTC.

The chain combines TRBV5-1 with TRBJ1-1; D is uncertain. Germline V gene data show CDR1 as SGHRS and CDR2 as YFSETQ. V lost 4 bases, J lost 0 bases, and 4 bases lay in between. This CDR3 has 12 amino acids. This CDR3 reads CASSGVNTEAFF. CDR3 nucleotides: TGCGCCAGCAGCGGGGTGAACACTGAAGCTTTCTTT.

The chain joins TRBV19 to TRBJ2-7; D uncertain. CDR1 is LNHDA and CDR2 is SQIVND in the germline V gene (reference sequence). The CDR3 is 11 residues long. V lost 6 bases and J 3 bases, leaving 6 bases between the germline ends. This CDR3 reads CASSNSYEQYF. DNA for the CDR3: TGTGCCAGTAGCAACAGCTACGAGCAGTACTTC. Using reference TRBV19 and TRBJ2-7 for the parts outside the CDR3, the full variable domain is DGGITQSPKYLFRKEGQNVTLSCEQNLNHDAMYWYRQDPGQGLRLIYYSQIVNDFQKGDIAEGYSVSREKKESFPLTVTSAQKNPTAFYLCASSNSYEQYFGPGTRLTVT.

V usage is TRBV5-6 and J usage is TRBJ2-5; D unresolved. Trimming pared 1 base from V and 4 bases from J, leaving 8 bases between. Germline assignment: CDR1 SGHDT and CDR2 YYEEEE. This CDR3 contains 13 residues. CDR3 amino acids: CASSLLHRETQYF. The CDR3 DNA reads TGTGCCAGCAGCTTGCTTCACAGAGAGACCCAGTACTTC.

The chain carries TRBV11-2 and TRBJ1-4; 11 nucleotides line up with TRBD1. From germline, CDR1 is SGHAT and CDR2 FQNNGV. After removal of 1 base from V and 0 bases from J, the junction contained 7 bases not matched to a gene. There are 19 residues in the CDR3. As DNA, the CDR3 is TGTGCCAGCAGCTTAGTTAGGACAGGGGGCCCTCCAACTAATGAAAAACTGTTTTTT. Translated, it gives CASSLVRTGGPPTNEKLFF.

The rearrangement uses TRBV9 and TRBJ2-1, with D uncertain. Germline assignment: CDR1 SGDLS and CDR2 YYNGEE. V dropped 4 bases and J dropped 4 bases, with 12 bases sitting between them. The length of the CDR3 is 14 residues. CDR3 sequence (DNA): TGTGCCAGCAGCCCAAGGAACCCATACAATGAGCAGTTCTTC. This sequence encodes CASSPRNPYNEQFF.

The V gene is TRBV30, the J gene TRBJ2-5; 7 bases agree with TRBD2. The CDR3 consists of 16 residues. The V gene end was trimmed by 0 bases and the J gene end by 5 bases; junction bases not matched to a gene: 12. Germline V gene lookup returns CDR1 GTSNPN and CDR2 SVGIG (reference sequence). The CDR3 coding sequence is TGTGCCTGGAGTGTACGGCGCGGGAGAGACTCCGAGACCCAGTACTTC. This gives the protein CAWSVRRGRDSETQYF. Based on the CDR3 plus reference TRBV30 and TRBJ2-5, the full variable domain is SQTIHQWPATLVQPVGSPLSLECTVEGTSNPNLYWYRQAAGRGLQLLFYSVGIGQISSEVPQNLSASRPQDRQFILSSKKLLLSDSGFYLCAWSVRRGRDSETQYFGPGTRLLVL.

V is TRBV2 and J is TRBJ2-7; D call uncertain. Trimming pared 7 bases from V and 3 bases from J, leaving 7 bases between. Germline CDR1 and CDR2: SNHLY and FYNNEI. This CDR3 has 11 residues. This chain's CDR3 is CASISSYEQYF. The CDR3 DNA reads TGTGCCAGCATATCCAGCTACGAGCAGTACTTC. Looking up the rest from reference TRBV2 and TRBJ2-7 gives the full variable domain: EPEVTQTPSHQVTQMGQEVILRCVPISNHLYFYWYRQILGQKVEFLVSFYNNEISEKSEIFDDQFSVERPDGSNFTLKIRSTKLEDSAMYFCASISSYEQYFGPGTRLTVT.